This entry features one T cell receptor beta chain sequence. CDR1 and CDR2 from the germline V gene are MDHEN and SYDVKM. The V gene end was trimmed by 2 bases and the J gene end by 0 bases; junction bases not matched to a gene: 4. The CDR3 runs to 17 residues. Assay used: immunoSEQ multiplex PCR; TCRdb lists only in-frame clones, some missing. The table has around 80,000 clones, roughly 80% seen once. This specimen comes from a study of T cell clones after liver transplantation. The origin of this receptor is a human patient who received a liver transplant. Some T cells may arise from the graft donor. This specimen consisted of CD4+ T cells from blood, obtained approximately 3.5 years after liver transplant. The rearrangement links TRBV28 to TRBJ1-3; the match to TRBD1 covers 10 bases. CDR3 sequence reads: CASSLGTGALSGNTIYF. The CDR3 nucleotides read TGTGCCAGCAGTTTAGGGACAGGGGCTCTCTCTGGAAACACCATATATTTT.